This record concerns one TCR beta chain sequence. These data belong to a study of T cells in Graves' hyperthyroidism and ophthalmopathy. The PBMCs studied were ones that came from 10 ml fresh peripheral blood. Amplification yielded TCR beta CDR3 regions, with RNA transcripts as the source. The HTBI primer set drove a first-round RT-PCR of the TCR CDR3. TCRdb reprocessed the multiplex PCR reads with MiXCR, giving one entry per CDR3 protein. The data show about 520,000 distinct CDR3 sequences, less than 25% seen once. The germline CDR1 and CDR2 sequences are MNHNS and SASEGT. The CDR3 is 14 amino acids. V lost 4 bases, J lost 2 bases, and 0 bases stayed unmatched.

What was sequenced was blood. This chain uses TRBV6-1 with TRBJ1-2, with 11 positions matching TRBD1. This sequence originates from a young man with Graves' hyperthyroidism. Here the CDR3 reads CASSGDRGNYGYTF. Here the CDR3 DNA reads TGTGCCAGCAGTGGGGACAGGGGGAACTATGGCTACACCTTC.